The 6 T cell receptor beta chains presented below share a single source sample, sequenced in a study of blood T cell repertoires in COVID-19. Method: immunoSEQ multiplex PCR; TCRdb's copy keeps in-frame clones and lacks some. The sample shows 140,000 or so clones, roughly nine tenths of them seen only once. Sample: peripheral blood. The receptors originated from a human donor with COVID-19, enrolled during active disease. The donor label of this sample is uncertain.

In this sample, this clone turned up once. V is TRBV6-1 and J is TRBJ1-2, with a possible D match to TRBD1 (6 bases). CDR3 length: 15 amino acids. CDR1 and CDR2 (germline): MNHNS, SASEGT. V gave up 3 bases and J gave up 6 bases, with 17 bases separating them. CDR3 bases: TGTGCCAGCAGTGAGGGACATCCTAAAGAACATGGCTACACCTTC. It yields the protein CASSEGHPKEHGYTF.

This clone has only one observation. This rearrangement joins TRBV28 to TRBJ2-3, with 9 positions matching TRBD2. This CDR3 is built from 15 residues. With 4 bases clipped from V and 1 base from J, the junction kept 3 bases outside the gene matches. Germline V CDR1 and CDR2: MDHEN, SYDVKM. The CDR3 DNA follows: TGTGCCAGCAGTTCGTTAGCGGGGGGCACAGATACGCAGTATTTT. It is translated as CASSSLAGGTDTQYF.

This clone occurred once. The chain combines TRBV19 with TRBJ1-4, with D perhaps matching TRBD1 (5 bases). The CDR3 spans 15 residues. The germline CDR1 and CDR2 sequences are LNHDA and SQIVND (reference sequence). V shed 5 bases and J shed 2 bases, with 12 bases lying between them. The CDR3 DNA sequence: TGTGCCAGTAGTGTACGGGGGGGGACTAATGAAAAACTGTTTTTT. It yields the protein CASSVRGGTNEKLFF.

The rearrangement links TRBV18 to TRBJ1-1; 9 bases are a match to TRBD1. After removal of 2 bases from V and 6 bases from J, the junction contained 4 bases not matched to a gene. This CDR3 contains 14 residues. CDR1 KGHSH and CDR2 LQKENI come from the germline V gene. CDR3 DNA: TGTGCCAGCTCACCATCGGGACAGGGCGCTGAAGCTTTCTTT. Amino acids: CASSPSGQGAEAFF.

The chain employs TRBV5-1 and TRBJ2-5; D possibly corresponds to TRBD2 (5 bases). The germline CDR1 and CDR2 sequences are SGHRS and YFSETQ. The CDR3 has 14 residues. Trimming stripped 0 bases from V and 3 bases from J, with 9 bases between. Here the CDR3 reads CASSLDHGKETQYF. The CDR3 bases are TGCGCCAGCAGCTTGGATCACGGGAAAGAGACCCAGTACTTC.

The J gene is TRBJ2-5, the V gene TRBV2; D is possibly TRBD1 (5 bases). This CDR3 comprises 15 residues. The germline V gene has CDR1 SNHLY and CDR2 FYNNEI. V dropped 8 bases and J dropped 0 bases, with 16 bases sitting between them. The CDR3 sequence: CASEPQAMYQETQYF. The CDR3 DNA follows: TGTGCCAGCGAGCCACAGGCTATGTACCAAGAGACCCAGTACTTC. Full variable domain (rest looked up from reference TRBV2 and TRBJ2-5): EPEVTQTPSHQVTQMGQEVILRCVPISNHLYFYWYRQILGQKVEFLVSFYNNEISEKSEIFDDQFSVERPDGSNFTLKIRSTKLEDSAMYFCASEPQAMYQETQYFGPGTRLLVL.